One T cell receptor (beta chain) is described in this entry. Antigen: not known. This specimen comes from a study of cytomegalovirus exposure and HLA in healthy donors. V trimming: 4 bases; J trimming: 4 bases; junction bases outside the gene matches: 4. The length of the CDR3 is 15 residues. The germline V gene has CDR1 LNHDA and CDR2 SQIVND (reference sequence). Study observations and caveats: It was found in a later analysis that first-cohort TCR clusters tended to co-occur in the 100 to 150 validation repertoires. Published work reported that the classifier diagnosed cytomegalovirus status with high specificity and sensitivity. In vitro, three CMV-associated chains proved specific for CMV antigens.

Separate from the approximately 670-subject first cohort was the approximately 130-subject validation cohort, to which the donors belonged. Clones were read by immunoSEQ multiplex PCR, and TCRdb kept only the in-frame ones, dropping some. The repertoire includes about 44,000 clones, more than 85% of them detected once, and less than 2.5% sits in the top ten. This TCR was sampled from a woman younger than 30 in good health and CMV-seronegative. The sequenced sample consisted of PBMCs. V usage is TRBV19 and J usage is TRBJ1-5; 10 bases align to TRBD1. CDR3 nucleotide sequence: TGTGCCAGTAGTACTAGGGGACAGGGGAATCAGCCCCAGCATTTT. It is translated as CASSTRGQGNQPQHF.